This T cell receptor beta chain was recorded in a study of blood T cell repertoires in COVID-19. This clone has only one observation. As originally analysed: Quantification of nucleated cells was approximated via reference gene primer amplification. Data came from immunoSEQ multiplex PCR; TCRdb stores just in-frame clones and leaves some out. The DNA gave D and trimming, while V, J and clone size come from that table. Counted here are tens of thousands of clones, about four fifths occurring once; the ten biggest clones make up around 5%. The sequence came from a man aged 45-60 years with active COVID-19. The specimen was peripheral blood.

The CDR3 loop is CAWNSGYEVNEQFF. Here the CDR3 DNA reads TGTGCCTGGAACTCGGGATATGAAGTCAATGAGCAGTTCTTC. The chain carries TRBV30 and TRBJ2-1; a possible D gene is TRBD2 (5 bases). V lost 4 bases, J lost 6 bases, and 16 bases lay in between. This CDR3 has 14 amino acids. CDR1 is GTSNPN, CDR2 SVGIG, per germline (reference sequence).